The 8 T cell receptor beta chains listed next were all sequenced from one sample in a study of blood T cells in healthy people across ages. The second PCR ran about 6 to 12 cycles with a sample-barcoded 5' primer and J-beta primers. One entry per CDR3 protein, called by TCRdb with MiXCR from the 5' RACE reads. The sample yields about 640,000 distinct CDR3 sequences, approximately 30% seen once. Sequencing used blood. Receptor source: an elderly woman in good health.

This clonotype was found many times. J is TRBJ2-3 and V is TRBV15, with 9 bases fitting TRBD1. V dropped 0 bases and J dropped 6; count of bases not matched to a gene: 10. There are 17 residues in the CDR3. Germline-derived CDR1 and CDR2 are LNHNV and YYDKDF (reference sequence). CDR3 bases: TGTGCCACCAGCAGAGAATTGGGACAGGGTTTGATGGATACGCAGTATTTT. Translating it yields CATSRELGQGLMDTQYF.

About this clonotype: A read error may explain this, as a much larger clone is one base away. The V call is TRBV6-1, the J call TRBJ2-5; a weak D match, TRBD1 (6 bases). The J call is uncertain, as TRBJ2-1 better fits the DNA end. CDR1 is MNHNS, CDR2 SASEGT, per germline. The CDR3 loop spans 16 amino acids. This chain's CDR3 is CASSVGSLTEGETQFF. CDR3 in DNA: TGTGCCAGCAGTGTGGGCTCGTTAACAGAGGGGGAGACCCAGTTCTTC.

This clonotype was detected ten times or more. The chain couples TRBV2 to TRBJ2-7; 8 nucleotides line up with TRBD2. CDR1 is SNHLY and CDR2 is FYNNEI in the germline V gene. CDR3 size: 15 residues. V lost 6 bases, J lost 0 bases, and 7 bases stayed unmatched. As DNA, the CDR3 is TGTGCCAGCAGGGTCAGGAGCGGGGGCTCCTACGAGCAGTACTTC. This sequence encodes CASRVRSGGSYEQYF.

A few counts support this clonotype. One base away lies a much larger clone, so this may be a sequencing read error. The CDR3 DNA follows: TGTGCCAGCAGTTCCGGGACAGGGAGCGATGAGCAGTTCTTC. This encodes CASSSGTGSDEQFF. This chain links TRBV12-3 or TRBV12-4 with TRBJ2-1, with TRBD1 matching over 9 bases. The CDR3 has 14 residues. The V segment lost 4 bases and the J segment 8 bases; nucleotides outside the gene matches: 6.

In this sample, this clonotype turned up many times. The chain carries TRBV7-2 and TRBJ1-2, with TRBD1 matching over 9 bases. The V gene's germline CDR1 is SGHTA and CDR2 FQGNSA. The CDR3 is 15 residues long. The J segment lost 6 bases and the V segment lost 2 bases, leaving 7 bases of the junction unmatched. The CDR3 loop reads CASSLTQGALNGYTF. DNA of the CDR3: TGTGCCAGCAGCTTAACACAGGGGGCACTGAATGGCTACACCTTC.

Details on this clonotype: Being one base from a much bigger clone, this may be a read error. This chain links TRBV9 with TRBJ2-1, with D possibly TRBD2 on 5 matching bases. CDR3 length equals 14 residues. Germline-derived CDR1 and CDR2 are SGDLS and YYNGEE. CDR3 bases: TGTGCCAGCAGCGTAGGGACCGGACTCAATGGGCAGTTCTTC. Its protein product is CASSVGTGLNGQFF.

This clonotype was seen at least ten times. The chain couples TRBV7-9 to TRBJ1-6; 8 bases agree with TRBD1. Germline V lookup: CDR1 SEHNR, CDR2 FQNEAQ (reference sequence). There are 15 residues in the CDR3. The V and J ends lost 3 bases and 6 bases, in that order; junction bases with no gene match: 4. DNA for the CDR3: TGTGCCAGCAGCTTTGGACAGGGAATTAATTCACCCCTCCACTTT. Translated: CASSFGQGINSPLHF.

This clonotype was recorded a few times. This chain connects TRBV15 to TRBJ2-7; 7 bases are a match to TRBD1. This CDR3 has 16 residues. Looked up from germline, CDR1 is LNHNV and CDR2 is YYDKDF (reference sequence). Trimming removed 0 bases from V and 7 bases from J; junction bases left unmatched: 12. CDR3 in amino acids: CATSRDRGQRGNEQYF. CDR3 DNA: TGTGCCACCAGCAGAGATAGGGGACAGCGAGGGAATGAGCAGTACTTC.